This T cell receptor (beta chain) was found in a study of post-analysis software for immune sequencing data. TCR beta libraries were prepared from cDNA with unique molecular identifiers. TCRdb called the PCR reads again in MiXCR, with one record for every CDR3 protein. The sample has about 160,000 distinct CDR3 sequences, around 36% seen once. The CDR3 runs to 18 residues. V shed 1 base and J shed 4 bases, with 25 bases lying between them. Germline V gives CDR1 DFQATT, CDR2 SNEGSKA (reference sequence). Sequenced here: blood, sampled after autologous hematopoietic stem cell transplantation. The J gene is TRBJ1-2, the V gene TRBV20-1, with a tentative D call TRBD1 (6 bases). This TCR came from a girl between 5 and 17 years old with multiple sclerosis. CDR3 region: CSARAGTPESAFTYGYTF. CDR3 sequence (DNA): TGCAGTGCTAGAGCCGGGACACCCGAATCCGCCTTCACCTATGGCTACACCTTC.